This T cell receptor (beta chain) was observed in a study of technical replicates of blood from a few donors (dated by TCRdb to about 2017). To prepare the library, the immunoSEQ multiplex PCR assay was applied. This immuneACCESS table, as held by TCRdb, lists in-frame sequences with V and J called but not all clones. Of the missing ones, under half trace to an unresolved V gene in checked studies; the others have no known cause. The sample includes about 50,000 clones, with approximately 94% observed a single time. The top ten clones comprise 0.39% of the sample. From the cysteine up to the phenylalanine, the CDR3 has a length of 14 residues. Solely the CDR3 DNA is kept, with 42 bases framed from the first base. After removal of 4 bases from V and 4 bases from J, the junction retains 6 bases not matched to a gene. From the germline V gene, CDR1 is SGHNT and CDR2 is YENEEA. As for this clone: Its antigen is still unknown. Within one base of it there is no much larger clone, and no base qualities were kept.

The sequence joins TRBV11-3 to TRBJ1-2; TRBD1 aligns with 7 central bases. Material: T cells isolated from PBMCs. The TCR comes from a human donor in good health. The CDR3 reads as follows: CASSSTGVGYGYTF. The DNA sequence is TGTGCCAGCAGCTCAACAGGGGTTGGCTATGGCTACACCTTC.